This T cell receptor beta chain is from a study of T cell repertoires in ileal Crohn's disease. At the level of the study: Postoperative therapy was given to about half: 11 thiopurines, some 18 anti-TNF agents.

Germline CDR1 is SEHNR and CDR2 is FQNEAQ (reference sequence). The CDR3 is made up of 12 amino acids. Deletions cut 4 bases from V and 5 bases from J, with 8 bases between. TCRdb's table, derived via immunoSEQ multiplex PCR, lists solely in-frame clones and lacks some. The sample records approximately 12,000 clones, around 78% being singletons. This clone was seen only once. Antigen unknown. Adults with ileal or ileocolonic Crohn's disease and an indication for resection were eligible. Study-level findings and limits: Endoscopic recurrence occurred in every patient whose clonality exceeded 26.8%.

The J gene is TRBJ2-5, the V gene TRBV7-9; D unresolved. The specimen was ileal tissue. This clonotype originated in an adult with Crohn's disease. The CDR3 is CASSWSSETQYF. The CDR3 nucleotides read TGTGCCAGCAGCTGGTCGAGCGAGACCCAGTACTTC.